These 21 T cell receptor beta chains came from one sample sequenced in a study of shared clonotypes between healthy human individuals. Clones were read by immunoSEQ multiplex PCR, and TCRdb kept only the in-frame ones, dropping some. This sample yields about 1.1 million clones, of which approximately 78% are seen a single time; under 0.65% belongs to the top ten. The source material was memory CD4+ T cells from PBMCs. Sample subset: CD45RA-negative fraction. The receptors were gathered from a young man in good health. Some clones in this sample may be carry-over from other donors' samples.

The rearrangement uses TRBV9 and TRBJ2-1; 9 bases are a match to TRBD1. V dropped 4 bases and J dropped 8; count of bases not matched to a gene: 10. CDR3 length: 15 amino acids. In germline, CDR1 is SGDLS, CDR2 YYNGEE. The chain's CDR3 is CASSSWDRVGDEQFF. The CDR3 DNA sequence: TGTGCCAGCAGCTCCTGGGACAGGGTAGGCGATGAGCAGTTCTTC.

Note on this clone: Other nucleotide sequences in the sample specify the same CDR3. This chain links TRBV28 with TRBJ2-7; D remains unclear. Germline-derived CDR1 and CDR2 are MDHEN and SYDVKM. V lost 3 bases and J 4 bases, leaving 4 bases between the germline ends. This CDR3 has 11 amino acids. This chain's CDR3 is CASSLDYEQYF. The CDR3, as DNA: TGTGCCAGCAGTTTGGATTACGAGCAGTACTTC.

This chain links TRBV5-1 with TRBJ2-5; D call uncertain. CDR3 size: 14 residues. Germline CDR1 and CDR2: SGHRS and YFSETQ. Trimming removed 2 bases at V and 5 bases at J, with 13 bases between. The CDR3 region has the DNA TGCGCCAGCAGCTTTGGGGTGGTGAGGGAGACCCAGTACTTC. Protein: CASSFGVVRETQYF.

The rearrangement joins TRBV15 to TRBJ2-5; D uncertain. Germline V CDR1 and CDR2: LNHNV, YYDKDF (reference sequence). Trimming took 7 bases from V and 2 from J, leaving 11 bases between them. The CDR3 loop spans 13 amino acids. The CDR3 region has the DNA TGTGCCACCAATGAACAGCAGCAAGAGACCCAGTACTTC. Its translation is CATNEQQQETQYF. Filled out from reference TRBV15 and TRBJ2-5, the complete variable domain reads DAMVIQNPRYQVTQFGKPVTLSCSQTLNHNVMYWYQQKSSQAPKLLFHYYDKDFNNEADTPDNFQSRRPNTSFCFLDIRSPGLGDTAMYLCATNEQQQETQYFGPGTRLLVL.

The J gene is TRBJ2-7, the V gene TRBV6-1; TRBD1 agrees at 8 bases. Per the germline V gene, CDR1 is MNHNS and CDR2 is SASEGT. The CDR3 is 15 residues long. The junction had 7 bases not matched to a gene; V was cut back by 6 bases and J by 0 bases. The CDR3 nucleotides are TGTGCCAGCAGGACGGGACAGGCCATCTCCTACGAGCAGTACTTC. The encoded protein is CASRTGQAISYEQYF.

This chain joins TRBV6-1 and TRBJ2-3, with TRBD2 matching 13 bases. CDR1 MNHNS and CDR2 SASEGT come from the germline V gene. There are 14 residues in the CDR3. The trim removed 6 bases at V and 4 bases at J, leaving 1 base unmatched. The CDR3 here is CASRLAGGADTQYF. CDR3 in DNA: TGTGCCAGCAGACTAGCGGGAGGGGCAGATACGCAGTATTTT.

The chain has TRBV19 and TRBJ1-1; the D is unclear. The V end lost 2 bases, the J end lost 1 base, and 11 bases lay between the germline ends. CDR3 length: 15 amino acids. The germline V gene has CDR1 LNHDA and CDR2 SQIVND (reference sequence). The CDR3 region has the DNA TGTGCCAGTAGTATAAGAGGGTATGAGAACACTGAAGCTTTCTTT. It translates to CASSIRGYENTEAFF.

This clone was seen a few times. Distinct nucleotide sequences in the sample also encode this CDR3. This chain connects TRBV11-2 to TRBJ2-7; D gene unclear. CDR1 is SGHAT and CDR2 is FQNNGV in the germline V gene. This CDR3 is built from 11 residues. V gave up 1 base and J gave up 2 bases, with 0 bases separating them. The CDR3 loop is CASSLAYEQYF. The CDR3 region has the DNA TGTGCCAGCAGCTTAGCCTACGAGCAGTACTTC.

The J gene is TRBJ1-5, the V gene TRBV6-6; weak D call: TRBD1 (5 bases). CDR3 length equals 14 residues. With 6 bases removed from V and 2 bases from J, the gap between germline ends came to 11 bases. Per germline, CDR1 MNHNY and CDR2 SVGAGI (reference sequence). CDR3 sequence reads: CASRLGRGNQPQHF. CDR3 nucleotide sequence: TGTGCCAGCAGACTAGGCAGGGGCAATCAGCCCCAGCATTTT.

This clone was counted a few times. The chain uses TRBV6-1 and TRBJ2-7; the D is unclear. Trimming left V 8 bases short and J 0 bases short, with 14 bases between. This CDR3 is built from 14 residues. CDR1 is MNHNS and CDR2 is SASEGT in the germline V gene. The CDR3 here is CASCRTVSSYEQYF. The CDR3 bases are TGTGCCAGCTGTCGGACGGTGAGCTCCTACGAGCAGTACTTC.

Details on this clone: Other DNA sequences in this specimen translate into the identical CDR3. This chain joins TRBV9 and TRBJ2-5, with D perhaps given as TRBD1 or TRBD2 (5 bases each). Germline V gives CDR1 SGDLS, CDR2 YYNGEE. The V and J ends lost 0 bases and 1 base respectively, with 7 bases between them. The CDR3 runs 14 residues. CDR3 DNA sequence: TGTGCCAGCAGCGTAGGAGGGACCCAAGAGACCCAGTACTTC. It codes for CASSVGGTQETQYF.

This clone was recorded a few times. The genes are TRBV27 and TRBJ2-3; 9 positions agree with TRBD1. V gave up 5 bases and J gave up 3 bases; unmatched junction bases: 12. CDR1 and CDR2 from the germline V gene are MNHEY and SMNVEV (reference sequence). The CDR3 covers 17 residues. CDR3 DNA: TGTGCCAGCAGTCTTACAGGGGGCGCCCGGTTGACAGATACGCAGTATTTT. Amino acid sequence: CASSLTGGARLTDTQYF.

The chain recombines TRBV2 with TRBJ1-2, with 11 bases matching TRBD1. The length of the CDR3 is 12 residues. The V gene's germline CDR1 is SNHLY and CDR2 FYNNEI. V gave up 8 bases and J gave up 4 bases; unmatched junction bases: 0. This chain's CDR3 is CASGTGGYGYTF. CDR3 DNA: TGTGCCAGCGGGACAGGGGGCTATGGCTACACCTTC.

The V and J genes are TRBV15 and TRBJ1-1; D is uncertain. Between the trimmed V and J ends, which lost 5 bases and 1 base, there was a span of 14 bases. The V gene's germline CDR1 is LNHNV and CDR2 YYDKDF (reference sequence). The CDR3 runs to 15 residues. The CDR3 region has the DNA TGTGCCACCAGCGATGGACGGGCCGGGAACACTGAAGCTTTCTTT. Protein product: CATSDGRAGNTEAFF.

The rearrangement links TRBV7-8 to TRBJ1-1, with 11 bases lining up with TRBD1. The length of the CDR3 is 16 residues. Germline-derived CDR1 and CDR2 are SGHVS and FQNEAQ. The junction had 6 bases not matched to a gene; V was cut back by 2 bases and J by 4 bases. This CDR3 is CASSLRTGGLGTEAFF. In DNA form, the CDR3 reads TGTGCCAGCAGCTTACGGACAGGGGGCTTGGGCACTGAAGCTTTCTTT.

This rearrangement joins TRBV2 to TRBJ1-2, with D possibly TRBD1 on 6 matching bases. V gave up 3 bases and J gave up 2 bases, with 10 bases separating them. Looked up from germline, CDR1 is SNHLY and CDR2 is FYNNEI. The CDR3 is made up of 14 amino acids. CDR3 nucleotide sequence: TGTGCCAGCAGTGACAGGGGAACAAACTATGGCTACACCTTC. Its translation: CASSDRGTNYGYTF.

The chain combines TRBV7-6 with TRBJ1-4; 9 bases are shared with TRBD1. J gave up 10 bases and V 1 base, and 4 bases lay outside the gene matches. From germline, CDR1 is SGHVS and CDR2 FNYEAQ. CDR3 length: 14 residues. As DNA, the CDR3 is TGTGCCAGCAGCTTAGAACGACAGGGGGTAAAACTGTTTTTT. Translation: CASSLERQGVKLFF. Full variable domain (remainder filled in from reference TRBV7-6 and TRBJ1-4): GAGVSQSPRYKVTKRGQDVALRCDPISGHVSLYWYRQALGQGPEFLTYFNYEAQQDKSGLPNDRFSAERPEGSISTLTIQRTEQRDSAMYRCASSLERQGVKLFFGSGTQLSVL.

The sample holds a few counts of this clone. The chain is built from TRBV11-2 and TRBJ1-2; D call uncertain. The CDR3 sequence is 11 residues long. Germline CDR1 and CDR2: SGHAT and FQNNGV. The V gene lost 6 bases and the J gene lost 7 bases, with 9 bases spanning the gap. This CDR3 reads CASRGGRGYTF. The DNA of the CDR3 is TGTGCCAGCAGGGGCGGCCGTGGCTACACCTTC.

This clone was found once. J is TRBJ1-4 and V is TRBV5-1; D may be TRBD1 (5 bases). Trimming removed 1 base from V and 8 bases from J, with 9 bases in between. Germline V gives CDR1 SGHRS, CDR2 YFSETQ. The CDR3 has 13 residues. CDR3: CASSLKRDEKLFF. The CDR3 nucleotides are TGCGCCAGCAGCTTGAAAAGGGACGAAAAACTGTTTTTT.

The chain joins TRBV28 to TRBJ2-5; the match to TRBD2 covers 8 bases. The V segment lost 3 bases and the J segment 2 bases; nucleotides outside the gene matches: 5. Germline lookup yields CDR1 MDHEN and CDR2 SYDVKM. The CDR3 sequence is 15 residues long. The chain's CDR3 is CASSFDGRVQETQYF. The CDR3 bases are TGTGCCAGCAGTTTTGACGGGAGGGTACAAGAGACCCAGTACTTC.

The chain joins TRBV5-1 to TRBJ2-3; possible D gene TRBD1, 7 bases. Trimming took 0 bases from V and 0 from J, leaving 20 bases between them. Germline CDR1 is SGHRS and CDR2 is YFSETQ. The CDR3 is made up of 19 amino acids. The CDR3, as DNA: TGCGCCAGCAGCTTGGCCAGACTAGGGGGCCGGACTAGCACAGATACGCAGTATTTT. This gives the protein CASSLARLGGRTSTDTQYF.